What follows describes a single T cell receptor (beta chain). The antigen is undetermined. Unique-molecular-identifier-tagged TCR beta cDNA libraries were used. Via MiXCR, TCRdb re-called the PCR reads, giving one row per CDR3 protein. The sample lists about 200,000 distinct CDR3 sequences; 25% to 30% were seen once. The sample originates from a study of post-analysis software for immune sequencing data. At the level of the study: Courses of disease covered relapsing-remitting, secondary progressive and progressive-relapsing multiple sclerosis.

General study points: Diversity measured as normalized Chao1 was significantly lower in multiple sclerosis patients than in controls. Under the F measure, samples that were prepared in one batch clustered strongly together. Roughly 5 TRBV segments occurring more often in patients than controls included TRBV5-6, TRBV5-1 and TRBV20-1.

Germline assignment: CDR1 SGHTA and CDR2 FQGNSA. V lost 0 bases, J lost 8 bases, and 6 bases stayed unmatched. This CDR3 is 15 amino acids long. The chain is built from TRBV7-2 and TRBJ2-1; 8 bases fit TRBD2. Sequenced material: blood. The TCR was taken from a girl younger than 18 with multiple sclerosis. The CDR3 here is CASSLASSGSYEQFF. The DNA for the CDR3 is TGTGCCAGCAGCTTAGCGAGCAGCGGGAGTTATGAGCAGTTCTTC.